The rows below give T cell receptor beta chains drawn from one sample of a study of Graves' ophthalmopathy and Graves' hyperthyroidism. TCRdb reprocessed the multiplex PCR reads with MiXCR, giving one entry per CDR3 protein. The data contain 260,000 or so distinct CDR3 sequences, approximately 42% of them singletons. The sequenced sample was peripheral blood. The receptors originated from an adult man with Graves' ophthalmopathy. CDR3s include the opening cysteine and the closing phenylalanine or tryptophan. Each record gives: J gene, D gene, V gene, CDR3 length, clone size, CDR3 DNA, CDR3 protein. A D gene is named only where the DNA matches it firmly. Expanded clones get a size class; other rows say once, few or many, or leave the size out.

J gene: TRBJ1-5; D gene: NA; V gene: TRBV10-3; CDR3 length: 12; clone size: many; CDR3 DNA: TGTGCCATCCGCGCAGACAATCAGCCCCAGCATTTT; CDR3 protein: CAIRADNQPQHF
J gene: TRBJ1-1; D gene: TRBD1; V gene: TRBV7-6; CDR3 length: 15; clone size: NA; CDR3 DNA: TGTGCCAGCAGCTCGGAAGGACAGGCAAACACTGAAGCTTTCTTT; CDR3 protein: CASSSEGQANTEAFF
J gene: TRBJ2-5; D gene: TRBD1; V gene: TRBV7-9; CDR3 length: 16; clone size: many; CDR3 DNA: TGTGCCAGCAGTACAGCAGGGACAGCAAAGGGAGAGACCCAGTACTTC; CDR3 protein: CASSTAGTAKGETQYF
J gene: TRBJ2-5; D gene: NA; V gene: TRBV27; CDR3 length: 13; clone size: few; CDR3 DNA: TGTGCCAGCAGTCCGACAGCCCGAGAGACCCAGTACTTC; CDR3 protein: CASSPTARETQYF
J gene: TRBJ1-3; D gene: NA; V gene: TRBV20-1; CDR3 length: 13; clone size: few; CDR3 DNA: TGCAGTGCTAGGCGGGGTGAGGGAAACACCATATATTTT; CDR3 protein: CSARRGEGNTIYF
J gene: TRBJ2-7; D gene: NA; V gene: TRBV7-6; CDR3 length: 15; clone size: few; CDR3 DNA: TGTGCCAGCAGCTTAAACCCCTCCGAATCCAACGAGCAGTACTTC; CDR3 protein: CASSLNPSESNEQYF
J gene: TRBJ1-5; D gene: NA; V gene: TRBV12-3/TRBV12-4; CDR3 length: 14; clone size: NA; CDR3 DNA: TGTGCCAGCAGTTTAAGAGGAGGGGATCAGCCCCAGCATTTT; CDR3 protein: CASSLRGGDQPQHF
J gene: TRBJ2-5; D gene: NA; V gene: TRBV3-1; CDR3 length: 14; clone size: NA; CDR3 DNA: TGTGCCAGCAGCCAAGCAGTTATCCAAGAGACCCAGTACTTC; CDR3 protein: CASSQAVIQETQYF
J gene: TRBJ2-2; D gene: NA; V gene: TRBV10-3; CDR3 length: 14; clone size: NA; CDR3 DNA: TGTGCCATCAGTGAAGGCCCGTTGTCCGGGGAGCTGTTTTTT; CDR3 protein: CAISEGPLSGELFF
J gene: TRBJ1-5; D gene: NA; V gene: TRBV4-1; CDR3 length: 15; clone size: NA; CDR3 DNA: TGCGCCAGCAGCCAAGAGGACAGCCGCAATCAGCCCCAGCATTTT; CDR3 protein: CASSQEDSRNQPQHF
J gene: TRBJ1-1; D gene: NA; V gene: TRBV29-1; CDR3 length: 13; clone size: NA; CDR3 DNA: TGCAGCGTTGAACCTAGTCTAAACTCTGAAGCTTTCTTT; CDR3 protein: CSVEPSLNSEAFF
J gene: TRBJ1-5; D gene: NA; V gene: TRBV2; CDR3 length: 10; clone size: many; CDR3 DNA: TGTGCCAGCAGTGAAGCTGACGAGCATTTT; CDR3 protein: CASSEADEHF
J gene: TRBJ2-7; D gene: NA; V gene: TRBV12-3/TRBV12-4; CDR3 length: 13; clone size: NA; CDR3 DNA: TGTGCCAGCAGTTTAGCGCTAGTTAACGAGCAGTACTTC; CDR3 protein: CASSLALVNEQYF
J gene: TRBJ2-7; D gene: TRBD1; V gene: TRBV5-1; CDR3 length: 16; clone size: NA; CDR3 DNA: TGCGCCAGCAGCTTGATCCCCGGGACAGGATTACGAGAGCAGTACTTC; CDR3 protein: CASSLIPGTGLREQYF
J gene: TRBJ1-1; D gene: NA; V gene: TRBV20-1; CDR3 length: 13; clone size: once; CDR3 DNA: TGCAGTGCTGGGTCCGGGAGGAACACTGAAGCTTTCTTT; CDR3 protein: CSAGSGRNTEAFF
J gene: TRBJ1-5; D gene: NA; V gene: TRBV19; CDR3 length: 15; clone size: NA; CDR3 DNA: TGTGCCAGTAGTATAGGGGGGCTCCGGAATCAGCCCCAGCATTTT; CDR3 protein: CASSIGGLRNQPQHF
J gene: TRBJ2-7; D gene: NA; V gene: TRBV9; CDR3 length: 15; clone size: NA; CDR3 DNA: TGTGCCAGCAGCGTAGCGGCTAGCGAGGACTACGAGCAGTACTTC; CDR3 protein: CASSVAASEDYEQYF
J gene: TRBJ2-5; D gene: NA; V gene: TRBV9; CDR3 length: 13; clone size: NA; CDR3 DNA: TGTGCCAGCAGCTTAAACCAAGGGGAGACCCAGTACTTC; CDR3 protein: CASSLNQGETQYF
J gene: TRBJ1-1; D gene: NA; V gene: TRBV10-3; CDR3 length: 14; clone size: few; CDR3 DNA: TGTGCCATCACCTCCCGCCCGGGTTATACTGAAGCTTTCTTT; CDR3 protein: CAITSRPGYTEAFF
J gene: TRBJ2-7; D gene: TRBD2; V gene: TRBV7-9; CDR3 length: 12; clone size: NA; CDR3 DNA: TGTGCCAGCAGCCGACGGACTAGCGAGCAGTACTTC; CDR3 protein: CASSRRTSEQYF
J gene: TRBJ1-4; D gene: TRBD1; V gene: TRBV2; CDR3 length: 15; clone size: NA; CDR3 DNA: TGTGCCAGCAGCGCGACAGGGGGTCCTAATGAAAAACTGTTTTTT; CDR3 protein: CASSATGGPNEKLFF
J gene: TRBJ1-6; D gene: TRBD1; V gene: TRBV29-1; CDR3 length: 15; clone size: many; CDR3 DNA: TGCAGCGTCCAATTGGGGACAGGGTACAATTCACCCCTCCACTTT; CDR3 protein: CSVQLGTGYNSPLHF
J gene: TRBJ2-7; D gene: TRBD2; V gene: TRBV3-1; CDR3 length: 15; clone size: NA; CDR3 DNA: TGTGCCAGCAGTGCCCCCCTAGCGGAGTTCTACGAGCAGTACTTC; CDR3 protein: CASSAPLAEFYEQYF
J gene: TRBJ1-5; D gene: TRBD1; V gene: TRBV19; CDR3 length: 14; clone size: few; CDR3 DNA: TGTGCCAGTAGGAAACAGGGGGAGGGTCAGCCCCAGCATTTT; CDR3 protein: CASRKQGEGQPQHF
J gene: TRBJ1-1; D gene: NA; V gene: TRBV10-3; CDR3 length: 15; clone size: NA; CDR3 DNA: TGTGCCATCAGTGAGCCAGGGAGTCCGAACACTGAAGCTTTCTTT; CDR3 protein: CAISEPGSPNTEAFF
J gene: TRBJ1-1; D gene: NA; V gene: TRBV10-3; CDR3 length: 13; clone size: NA; CDR3 DNA: TGTGCCATCAACCAACAGGGACGGGCTGAAGCTTTCTTT; CDR3 protein: CAINQQGRAEAFF
J gene: TRBJ1-1; D gene: TRBD1; V gene: TRBV7-9; CDR3 length: 14; clone size: NA; CDR3 DNA: TGTGCCAGCAGCTCAGGGGGGGTAGGCACTGAAGCTTTCTTT; CDR3 protein: CASSSGGVGTEAFF
J gene: TRBJ1-5; D gene: TRBD1; V gene: TRBV7-6; CDR3 length: 15; clone size: many; CDR3 DNA: TGTGCCAGCAGCTTAGCAGACAGGGTAGATAAGCCCCAGCATTTT; CDR3 protein: CASSLADRVDKPQHF
J gene: TRBJ1-4; D gene: NA; V gene: TRBV12-3/TRBV12-4; CDR3 length: 14; clone size: NA; CDR3 DNA: TGTGCCAGCAGCACAGGGATGACTAATGAAAAACTGTTTTTT; CDR3 protein: CASSTGMTNEKLFF
J gene: TRBJ2-7; D gene: NA; V gene: TRBV29-1; CDR3 length: 13; clone size: NA; CDR3 DNA: TGCAGCGTTGCGCAGGGGTTGACGGACGAGCAGTACTTC; CDR3 protein: CSVAQGLTDEQYF
J gene: TRBJ1-1; D gene: NA; V gene: TRBV2; CDR3 length: 14; clone size: few; CDR3 DNA: TGTGCCAGCAGTGAAGAAGGGGACACCGGTGAAGCTTTCTTT; CDR3 protein: CASSEEGDTGEAFF
J gene: TRBJ2-7; D gene: TRBD1; V gene: TRBV7-9; CDR3 length: 14; clone size: few; CDR3 DNA: TGTGCCAGCAGCCGGGCGCAGGGGGCGAAAGAGCAGTACTTC; CDR3 protein: CASSRAQGAKEQYF
J gene: TRBJ2-7; D gene: TRBD2; V gene: TRBV29-1; CDR3 length: 14; clone size: NA; CDR3 DNA: TGCAGCGTTGGAGCGGGGACGTCTCTACCCGAGCAGTACTTC; CDR3 protein: CSVGAGTSLPEQYF
J gene: TRBJ2-7; D gene: TRBD1; V gene: TRBV10-3; CDR3 length: 15; clone size: NA; CDR3 DNA: TGTGCCATCAGTGACCCCAGACAGGGGTGGTACGAGCAGTACTTC; CDR3 protein: CAISDPRQGWYEQYF
J gene: TRBJ2-5; D gene: NA; V gene: TRBV3-1; CDR3 length: 14; clone size: NA; CDR3 DNA: TGTGCCAGCAGCCAAGAGGTAGCTTTAGAGACCCAGTACTTC; CDR3 protein: CASSQEVALETQYF
J gene: TRBJ1-2; D gene: TRBD1; V gene: TRBV7-9; CDR3 length: 17; clone size: many; CDR3 DNA: TGTGCCAGCAGCCTCATTAGCCCGGACAGGGGTGACTATGGCTACACCTTC; CDR3 protein: CASSLISPDRGDYGYTF
J gene: TRBJ2-5; D gene: NA; V gene: TRBV10-2; CDR3 length: 14; clone size: many; CDR3 DNA: TGCGCCAGCAGTGACAGAGCGTACCAAGAGACCCAGTACTTC; CDR3 protein: CASSDRAYQETQYF
J gene: TRBJ2-1; D gene: TRBD1; V gene: TRBV29-1; CDR3 length: 13; clone size: NA; CDR3 DNA: TGCAGCGTTGAGGGGACAGTTAGGGATGAGCAGTTCTTC; CDR3 protein: CSVEGTVRDEQFF
J gene: TRBJ1-1; D gene: NA; V gene: TRBV6-6; CDR3 length: 15; clone size: NA; CDR3 DNA: TGTGCCAGCAGTGAAGGGGCAGCTATTACCACTGAAGCTTTCTTT; CDR3 protein: CASSEGAAITTEAFF
J gene: TRBJ2-7; D gene: NA; V gene: TRBV7-9; CDR3 length: 17; clone size: NA; CDR3 DNA: TGTGCCAGCAGCTCTACCTTAGACAGTTTTAGCTCCTACGAGCAGTACTTC; CDR3 protein: CASSSTLDSFSSYEQYF
J gene: TRBJ1-3; D gene: TRBD1; V gene: TRBV4-2; CDR3 length: 15; clone size: NA; CDR3 DNA: TGTGCCAGCAGAACGACAGGGGGCGCGGGAAACACCATATATTTT; CDR3 protein: CASRTTGGAGNTIYF
J gene: TRBJ1-1; D gene: NA; V gene: TRBV5-1; CDR3 length: 13; clone size: NA; CDR3 DNA: TGCGCCAGCAGCTTAAAGGGGTATGATGAAGCTTTCTTT; CDR3 protein: CASSLKGYDEAFF
J gene: TRBJ1-2; D gene: TRBD1; V gene: TRBV2; CDR3 length: 13; clone size: NA; CDR3 DNA: TGTGCCAGCAGTGCCTTGACAGGGTATGGCTACACCTTC; CDR3 protein: CASSALTGYGYTF
J gene: TRBJ1-6; D gene: NA; V gene: TRBV7-8; CDR3 length: 14; clone size: few; CDR3 DNA: TGTGCCAGCAGCCAATCGTCACCACGAGGGACCCTCCACTTT; CDR3 protein: CASSQSSPRGTLHF
J gene: TRBJ2-6; D gene: NA; V gene: TRBV15; CDR3 length: 17; clone size: few; CDR3 DNA: TGTGCCACCAGATCCAAAATGGGGGCCTCTGGGGCCAACGTCCTGACTTTC; CDR3 protein: CATRSKMGASGANVLTF
J gene: TRBJ1-5; D gene: NA; V gene: TRBV6-1; CDR3 length: 12; clone size: NA; CDR3 DNA: TGTGCCAGCAGTTTGGGGAAGGGGCCCCAGCATTTT; CDR3 protein: CASSLGKGPQHF
J gene: TRBJ1-1; D gene: NA; V gene: TRBV7-2; CDR3 length: 16; clone size: once; CDR3 DNA: TGTGCCAGCAGCCGGGTTCGCGCAGGGGCTGGGACTGAAGCTTTCTTT; CDR3 protein: CASSRVRAGAGTEAFF
J gene: TRBJ1-2; D gene: NA; V gene: TRBV11-2; CDR3 length: 12; clone size: NA; CDR3 DNA: TGTGCCAGCAGTTCAGGAGGTAGCGGCTACACCTTC; CDR3 protein: CASSSGGSGYTF
J gene: TRBJ2-5; D gene: TRBD2; V gene: TRBV24-1; CDR3 length: 15; clone size: NA; CDR3 DNA: TGTGCCACCAGCAGGACTAGCGGGAGAGGAGAGACCCAGTACTTC; CDR3 protein: CATSRTSGRGETQYF
J gene: TRBJ2-1; D gene: NA; V gene: TRBV20-1; CDR3 length: 12; clone size: NA; CDR3 DNA: TGCAGTGCTAGAGAGATCCGGGGCGAGCAGTTCTTC; CDR3 protein: CSAREIRGEQFF
J gene: TRBJ1-2; D gene: NA; V gene: TRBV9; CDR3 length: 16; clone size: NA; CDR3 DNA: TGTGCCAGCAGCGTAGAGGGTCGCAGGGCAAACTATGGCTACACCTTC; CDR3 protein: CASSVEGRRANYGYTF
J gene: TRBJ2-5; D gene: TRBD1; V gene: TRBV10-2; CDR3 length: 14; clone size: once; CDR3 DNA: TGTGCCGCCACGGGACAGCTCGTGTGGGAGACCCAGTACTTC; CDR3 protein: CAATGQLVWETQYF
J gene: TRBJ2-5; D gene: NA; V gene: TRBV12-3/TRBV12-4; CDR3 length: 13; clone size: NA; CDR3 DNA: TGTGCCAGCAGTTTATATGCGGAAGAGACCCAGTACTTC; CDR3 protein: CASSLYAEETQYF
J gene: TRBJ2-2; D gene: NA; V gene: TRBV6-5; CDR3 length: 15; clone size: NA; CDR3 DNA: TGTGCCAGCAGTACACTCAGGGGGGACCCCGGGGAGCTGTTTTTT; CDR3 protein: CASSTLRGDPGELFF
J gene: TRBJ2-1; D gene: TRBD1; V gene: TRBV7-9; CDR3 length: 16; clone size: NA; CDR3 DNA: TGTGCCAGCAGCACCAGGGGGTCAAGCTCCTACAATGAGCAGTTCTTC; CDR3 protein: CASSTRGSSSYNEQFF
J gene: TRBJ1-1; D gene: TRBD1; V gene: TRBV20-1; CDR3 length: 13; clone size: few; CDR3 DNA: TGCAGTGCTAGGACAGGGGGTAACACTGAAGCTTTCTTT; CDR3 protein: CSARTGGNTEAFF
J gene: TRBJ1-5; D gene: NA; V gene: TRBV5-5; CDR3 length: 15; clone size: NA; CDR3 DNA: TGTGCCAGCAGCGTGGACGGTTTTAGCAATCAGCCCCAGCATTTT; CDR3 protein: CASSVDGFSNQPQHF